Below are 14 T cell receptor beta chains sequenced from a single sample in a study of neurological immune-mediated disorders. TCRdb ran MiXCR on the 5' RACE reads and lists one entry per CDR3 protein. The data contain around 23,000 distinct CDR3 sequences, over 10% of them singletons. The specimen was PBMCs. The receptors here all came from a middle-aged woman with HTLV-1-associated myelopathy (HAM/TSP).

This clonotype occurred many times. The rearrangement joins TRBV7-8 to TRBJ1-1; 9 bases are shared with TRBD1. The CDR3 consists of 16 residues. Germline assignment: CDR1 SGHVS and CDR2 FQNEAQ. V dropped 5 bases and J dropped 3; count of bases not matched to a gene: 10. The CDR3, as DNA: TGTGCCAGCAGCAGACAGGGGGGGGGCTTCGACACTGAAGCTTTCTTT. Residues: CASSRQGGGFDTEAFF. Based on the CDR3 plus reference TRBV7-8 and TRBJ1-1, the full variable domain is GAGVSQSPRYKVAKRGQDVALRCDPISGHVSLFWYQQALGQGPEFLTYFQNEAQLDKSGLPSDRFFAERPEGSVSTLKIQRTQQEDSAVYLCASSRQGGGFDTEAFFGQGTRLTVV.

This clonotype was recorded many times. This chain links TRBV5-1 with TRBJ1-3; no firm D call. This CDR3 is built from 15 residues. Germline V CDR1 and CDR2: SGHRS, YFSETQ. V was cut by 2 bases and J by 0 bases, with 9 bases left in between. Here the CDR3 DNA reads TGCGCCAGCAGCTTCGTGGCTGCCTCTGGAAACACCATATATTTT. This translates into CASSFVAASGNTIYF.

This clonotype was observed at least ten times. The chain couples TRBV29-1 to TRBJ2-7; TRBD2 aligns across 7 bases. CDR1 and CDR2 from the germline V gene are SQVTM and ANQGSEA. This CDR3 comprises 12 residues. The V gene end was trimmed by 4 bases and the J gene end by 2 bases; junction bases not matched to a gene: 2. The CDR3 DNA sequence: TGCAGCGTTGTCGGGAGGACCTACGAGCAGTACTTC. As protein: CSVVGRTYEQYF.

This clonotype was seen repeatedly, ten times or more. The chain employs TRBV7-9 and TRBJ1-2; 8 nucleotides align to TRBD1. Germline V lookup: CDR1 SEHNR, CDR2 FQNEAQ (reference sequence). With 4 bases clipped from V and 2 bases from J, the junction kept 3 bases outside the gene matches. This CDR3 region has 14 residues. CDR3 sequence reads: CASSSRQGNYGYTF. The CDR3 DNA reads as TGTGCCAGCAGCTCCCGACAGGGGAACTATGGCTACACCTTC.

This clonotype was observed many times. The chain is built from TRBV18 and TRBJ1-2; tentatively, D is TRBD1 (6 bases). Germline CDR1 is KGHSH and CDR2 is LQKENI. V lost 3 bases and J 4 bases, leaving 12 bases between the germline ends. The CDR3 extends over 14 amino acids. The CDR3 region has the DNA TGTGCCAGCTCACCGATCTTGGACAGCTATGGCTACACCTTC. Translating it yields CASSPILDSYGYTF.

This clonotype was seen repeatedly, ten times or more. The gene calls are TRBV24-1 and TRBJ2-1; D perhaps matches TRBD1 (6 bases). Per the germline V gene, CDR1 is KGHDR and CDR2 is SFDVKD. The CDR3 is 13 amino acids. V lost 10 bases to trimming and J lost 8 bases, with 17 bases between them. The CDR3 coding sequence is TGTGCCACTGGGCTACAACAGGGAGATGAGCAGTTCTTC. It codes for CATGLQQGDEQFF.

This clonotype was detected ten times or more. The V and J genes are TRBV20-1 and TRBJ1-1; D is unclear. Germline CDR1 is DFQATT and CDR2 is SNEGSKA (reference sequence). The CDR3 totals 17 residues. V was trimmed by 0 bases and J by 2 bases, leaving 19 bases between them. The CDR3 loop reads CSARDAGENTFNTEAFF. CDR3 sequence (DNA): TGCAGTGCTAGAGACGCGGGAGAGAACACGTTCAACACTGAAGCTTTCTTT.

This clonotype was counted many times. The CDR3 loop is CAISPGGPGELFF. The DNA for the CDR3 is TGTGCCATCAGCCCCGGGGGGCCCGGGGAGCTGTTTTTT. The chain links TRBV10-3 to TRBJ2-2, with D tentatively TRBD2 (7 bases). Between the trimmed V and J ends, which lost 6 bases and 6 bases, there was a span of 11 bases. Per the germline V gene, CDR1 is ENHRY and CDR2 is SYGVKD. The length of the CDR3 is 13 residues.

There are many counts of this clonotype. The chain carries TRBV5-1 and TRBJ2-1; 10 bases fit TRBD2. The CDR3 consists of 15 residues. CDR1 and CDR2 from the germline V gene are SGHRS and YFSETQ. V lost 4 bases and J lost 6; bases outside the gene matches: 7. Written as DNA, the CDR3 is TGCGCCAGCAGCCTATTAAGCGGGGGGGCCAATGAGCAGTTCTTC. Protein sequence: CASSLLSGGANEQFF.

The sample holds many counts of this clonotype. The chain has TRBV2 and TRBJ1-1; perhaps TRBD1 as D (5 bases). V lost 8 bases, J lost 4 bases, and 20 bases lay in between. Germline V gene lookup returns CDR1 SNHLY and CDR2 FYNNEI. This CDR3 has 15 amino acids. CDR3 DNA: TGTGCCAGCTCGACCTCAGGGCGAGGGAGCACTGAAGCTTTCTTT. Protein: CASSTSGRGSTEAFF.

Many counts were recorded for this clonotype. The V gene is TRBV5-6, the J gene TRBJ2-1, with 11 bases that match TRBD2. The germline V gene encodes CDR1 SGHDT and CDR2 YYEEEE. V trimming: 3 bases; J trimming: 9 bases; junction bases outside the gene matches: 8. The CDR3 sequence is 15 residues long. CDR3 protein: CASSSLAGGGGEQFF. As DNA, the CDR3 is TGTGCCAGCAGCTCCTTAGCGGGGGGGGGAGGTGAGCAGTTCTTC.

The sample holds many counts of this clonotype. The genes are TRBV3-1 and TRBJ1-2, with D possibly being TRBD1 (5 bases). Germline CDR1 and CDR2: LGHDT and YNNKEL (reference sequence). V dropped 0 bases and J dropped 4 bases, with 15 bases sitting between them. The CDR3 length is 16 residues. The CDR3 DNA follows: TGTGCCAGCAGCCAAGAGGGTGGCGGGGCAGGCTATGGCTACACCTTC. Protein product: CASSQEGGGAGYGYTF. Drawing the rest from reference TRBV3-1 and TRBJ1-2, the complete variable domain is DTAVSQTPKYLVTQMGNDKSIKCEQNLGHDTMYWYKQDSKKFLKIMFSYNNKELIINETVPNRFSPKSPDKAHLNLHINSLELGDSAVYFCASSQEGGGAGYGYTFGSGTRLTVV.

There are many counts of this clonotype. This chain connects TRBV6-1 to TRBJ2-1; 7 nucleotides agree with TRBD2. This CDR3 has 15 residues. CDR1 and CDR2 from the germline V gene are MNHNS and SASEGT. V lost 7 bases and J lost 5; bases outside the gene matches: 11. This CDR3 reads CASNLGGGEHNEQFF. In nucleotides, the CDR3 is TGTGCCAGCAACCTGGGGGGGGGAGAGCACAATGAGCAGTTCTTC.

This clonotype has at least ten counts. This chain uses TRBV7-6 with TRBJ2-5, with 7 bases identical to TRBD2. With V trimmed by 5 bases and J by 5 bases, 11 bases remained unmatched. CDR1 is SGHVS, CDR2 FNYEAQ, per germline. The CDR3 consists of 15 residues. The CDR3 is CASSVWTSHRETQYF. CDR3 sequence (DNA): TGTGCCAGCAGCGTGTGGACTAGTCATCGGGAGACCCAGTACTTC.